This paragraph covers one TCR beta chain sequence. Antigen unknown. From germline, CDR1 is SGHTA and CDR2 FQGNSA. The CDR3 has 15 residues. The study profiled TCR beta VDJ and CDR3 using genomic DNA as template. TCRdb re-derived calls from the reads in MiXCR, one entry per CDR3 protein. Here the sample spans under 200,000 distinct CDR3 sequences, roughly 40% being singletons. The data were taken from a study of CD8+CD57+ T cells in acquired aplastic anemia. About the research overall: The study obtained an average of 3.2 ug of DNA from sorted CD4+ and CD8+ cells. Researchers reported that healthy donors averaged approximately 10 million reads for CD4+ cells. Broader study findings: Found in both controls and patients were twenty-nine CD8+ CDR3 sequences. Between patients and controls, CD8+ Simpson's diversity did not vary significantly.

The chain recombines TRBV7-2 with TRBJ2-7, with D perhaps TRBD1 or TRBD2 (5 bases each). The last part of the DNA fits TRBJ2-5 better; the J call may be wrong. The sample comprised sorted CD4+, CD8+, or CD8+CD57+ T cells (not recorded which) from PBMCs. The clonotype originates from a human donor in good health. The CDR3 loop is CASIYIRGLQETQYF. The CDR3 coding sequence is TGTGCCAGCATCTATATCCGGGGCCTACAAGAGACCCAGTACTTC.